This TCR beta chain was obtained from a study of blood T cell repertoires in COVID-19. Here immunoSEQ multiplex PCR was the method, and the copy in TCRdb shows in-frame clones only, minus some. The sample carries some 270,000 clones, under 95% recorded once. This receptor was identified in a man between 40 and 49 years old who had been exposed to COVID-19. The specimen was PBMCs or T cells enriched from blood (not recorded which).

The CDR3 coding sequence is TGTGCCAGCAGTGAGGGGCTAGCGGGACCCTCGGTTAAGTACGAGCAGTACTTC. Protein product: CASSEGLAGPSVKYEQYF. V usage is TRBV9 and J usage is TRBJ2-7; 9 nucleotides agree with TRBD2. CDR1 SGDLS and CDR2 YYNGEE come from the germline V gene. V shed 5 bases, J shed 4 bases, and the junction held 19 bases outside the gene matches. The CDR3 sequence is 18 residues long.